Shown below are 27 T cell receptor beta chains from a single sample sequenced in a study of cytomegalovirus exposure and HLA in healthy donors. PCR employed 60 Vbeta and 13 Jbeta primers. Here immunoSEQ multiplex PCR was the method, and the copy in TCRdb shows in-frame clones only, minus some. The sample table sets out 130,000 or so clones. Material: PBMCs. Every receptor here comes from a woman aged 18 to 35 in good health and CMV-seronegative.

The chain employs TRBV7-2 and TRBJ2-6, with 7 bases that match TRBD1. The V gene's germline CDR1 is SGHTA and CDR2 FQGNSA. The CDR3 runs 18 residues. Trimming took 5 bases from V and 1 from J; bases not matched to a gene: 11. This chain's CDR3 is CASSLRLDRPSGANVLTF. Here the CDR3 DNA reads TGTGCCAGCAGCCTGCGCCTGGACAGGCCGTCTGGGGCCAACGTCCTGACTTTC.

The CDR3: CASTYSNQPQHF. As DNA, the CDR3 is TGTGCCAGCACTTATAGCAATCAGCCCCAGCATTTT. V is TRBV6-1 and J is TRBJ1-5; unclear D gene. Germline CDR1 reads MNHNS; CDR2 reads SASEGT. The CDR3 consists of 12 residues. V lost 7 bases and J lost 0, with 4 bases in between.

Notes on this clone: Distinct nucleotide sequences in the sample also encode this CDR3. The J gene is TRBJ1-4, the V gene TRBV30; possibly TRBD1 for D (5 bases). Germline V gene sequence: CDR1 GTSNPN, CDR2 SVGIG (reference sequence). This CDR3 spans 16 amino acids. Trimming removed 5 bases from V and 8 bases from J, with 24 bases in between. CDR3 DNA: TGTGCCTGGGCCCCGGGGAGGGGCGGTTGGCGGGAAAAACTGTTTTTT. This codes for CAWAPGRGGWREKLFF.

The chain carries TRBV6-1 and TRBJ2-7; D might be TRBD1 (5 bases). The V and J ends lost 3 bases and 6 bases respectively, with 12 bases between them. The CDR3 spans 13 residues. From germline, CDR1 is MNHNS and CDR2 SASEGT. The chain's CDR3 is CASSDYPGIEQYV. Here the CDR3 DNA reads TGTGCCAGCAGTGACTACCCAGGGATCGAGCAGTACGTC.

This chain links TRBV5-1 with TRBJ2-5; tentative D call: TRBD1 (5 bases). CDR1 and CDR2 (germline): SGHRS, YFSETQ. The CDR3 is 15 amino acids. Trimming left V 0 bases short and J 4 bases short, with 13 bases between. CDR3 in amino acids: CASSLVNGQGETQYF. For the CDR3, the DNA is TGCGCCAGCAGCTTGGTAAACGGGCAGGGAGAGACCCAGTACTTC.

This sequence joins TRBV21-1 and TRBJ2-3; the tabulated D call, TRBD2, remains unverified against the DNA. TRBV21-1 constitutes a pseudogene. CDR3 length: 13 residues. CDR3 sequence (DNA): TGTGCCAGCAGCAAAGATTACACAGATACGCAGTATTTT. Translated, it gives CASSKDYTDTQYF.

This chain joins TRBV4-2 and TRBJ2-3; TRBD2 matches 7 bases. The J segment lost 2 bases and the V segment lost 1 base, leaving 15 bases of the junction unmatched. The CDR3 runs to 19 residues. From germline, CDR1 is LGHNA and CDR2 YNFKEQ. The CDR3 here is CASSQGRWSGRGNTDTQYF. CDR3 sequence (DNA): TGTGCCAGCAGCCAAGGTCGGTGGTCTGGGAGGGGAAACACAGATACGCAGTATTTT.

The chain is built from TRBV2 and TRBJ1-2; the match to TRBD1 covers 9 bases. With 9 bases clipped from V and 7 bases from J, the junction kept 12 bases outside the gene matches. The length of the CDR3 is 14 residues. The germline V gene encodes CDR1 SNHLY and CDR2 FYNNEI. CDR3 nucleotide sequence: TGTGCCAGAGAGGTCGGACAGGGGAAGGGTGGCTACACCTTC. Its translation: CAREVGQGKGGYTF.

The rearrangement uses TRBV11-2 and TRBJ2-1, with 7 bases identical to TRBD2. The CDR3 extends over 15 amino acids. After removal of 6 bases from V and 3 bases from J, the junction contained 8 bases not matched to a gene. Germline V gives CDR1 SGHAT, CDR2 FQNNGV. This CDR3 is CASSLERGDYNEQFF. The CDR3 DNA follows: TGTGCCAGCAGTCTAGAGCGGGGAGACTACAATGAGCAGTTCTTC.

This sequence joins TRBV5-4 and TRBJ2-2, with 13 bases that match TRBD2. This CDR3 is 18 amino acids long. Germline CDR1 reads SGHNT; CDR2 reads YYREEE (reference sequence). The V and J ends lost 0 bases and 3 bases, in that order; junction bases with no gene match: 5. CDR3 DNA sequence: TGTGCCAGCAGCTTGGGACTAGCGGGAGGACCGTACACCGGGGAGCTGTTTTTT. This encodes CASSLGLAGGPYTGELFF.

The V call is TRBV7-8, the J call TRBJ1-2, with D tentatively TRBD1 (6 bases). Germline lookup yields CDR1 SGHVS and CDR2 FQNEAQ. Trimming pared 6 bases from V and 7 bases from J, leaving 15 bases between. The CDR3 loop spans 13 amino acids. CDR3 nucleotide sequence: TGTGCCAGCAGGTTTTGGGAACAGGGTGGCTACACCTTC. This codes for CASRFWEQGGYTF.

This chain connects TRBV11-2 to TRBJ1-1; TRBD1 aligns across 7 bases. Looked up from germline, CDR1 is SGHAT and CDR2 is FQNNGV. V was pared by 5 bases and J by 10 bases, with 13 bases of the junction left unmatched. The CDR3 spans 14 residues. In DNA, the CDR3 is TGTGCCAGCAGCCACCTTCAGGGCAAGGGGGCAGCTTTCTTT. Residues: CASSHLQGKGAAFF.

The rearrangement uses TRBV10-1 and TRBJ2-5; TRBD2 aligns across 11 bases. The end of the DNA aligns better with TRBJ2-7, so the J call may be wrong. The CDR3 loop spans 14 amino acids. Germline V CDR1 and CDR2: WNHNN, SYGVQD (reference sequence). The DNA for the CDR3 is TGCGCCAGCAGTGATGGCACTAGCGGGAGCGAGCAGTACTTC. This codes for CASSDGTSGSEQYF.

The gene calls are TRBV19 and TRBJ2-1; TRBD2 matches at 7 bases. The CDR3 length is 14 residues. Losses at the gene ends were 1 base for V and 6 bases for J; bases not matched to a gene: 3. Germline assignment: CDR1 LNHDA and CDR2 SQIVND (reference sequence). The CDR3 DNA sequence: TGTGCCAGTAGTATAGGTCTAGCGGCCAATGAGCAGTTCTTC. This translates into CASSIGLAANEQFF.

This chain uses TRBV28 with TRBJ1-6; possible D gene TRBD1, 5 bases. V was clipped by 5 bases and J by 4 bases, with 12 bases between them. The CDR3 length is 15 residues. CDR1 and CDR2 (germline): MDHEN, SYDVKM. CDR3 amino acids: CASSVVDSYNSPLHF. CDR3 nucleotides: TGTGCCAGCAGTGTAGTCGACAGTTATAATTCACCCCTCCACTTT. Together with reference TRBV28 and TRBJ1-6, the CDR3 gives the full variable domain: DVKVTQSSRYLVKRTGEKVFLECVQDMDHENMFWYRQDPGLGLRLIYFSYDVKMKEKGDIPEGYSVSREKKERFSLILESASTNQTSMYLCASSVVDSYNSPLHFGNGTRLTVT.

The V gene is TRBV7-6, the J gene TRBJ2-3; 8 bases are a match to TRBD2. The V segment lost 5 bases and the J segment 0 bases; nucleotides outside the gene matches: 10. The CDR3 sequence is 17 residues long. CDR1 SGHVS and CDR2 FNYEAQ come from the germline V gene. CDR3 amino acids: CASSQTSAPVSTDTQYF. The CDR3 DNA reads TGTGCCAGCAGCCAGACTAGCGCTCCAGTGAGCACAGATACGCAGTATTTT.

The chain carries TRBV5-1 and TRBJ2-3; TRBD1 agrees at 9 bases. The trim removed 4 bases at V and 2 bases at J, leaving 8 bases unmatched. CDR3 length: 16 amino acids. Germline CDR1 is SGHRS and CDR2 is YFSETQ. CDR3 in amino acids: CASSPLLQGATDTQYF. For the CDR3, the DNA is TGCGCCAGCAGCCCGTTATTACAGGGGGCCACAGATACGCAGTATTTT. Drawing the rest from reference TRBV5-1 and TRBJ2-3, the complete variable domain is KAGVTQTPRYLIKTRGQQVTLSCSPISGHRSVSWYQQTPGQGLQFLFEYFSETQRNKGNFPGRFSGRQFSNSRSEMNVSTLELGDSALYLCASSPLLQGATDTQYFGPGTRLTVL.

The CDR3 is CASSLGGGRDQPQHF. DNA of the CDR3: TGTGCCAGCAGCTTAGGCGGGGGGCGGGATCAGCCCCAGCATTTT. The chain links TRBV7-2 to TRBJ1-5; tentative D call: TRBD1 (6 bases). This CDR3 region has 15 residues. V dropped 1 base and J dropped 5 bases, with 12 bases sitting between them. Germline V lookup: CDR1 SGHTA, CDR2 FQGNSA.

The chain recombines TRBV29-1 with TRBJ2-5, with D perhaps TRBD2 (5 bases). The CDR3 has 12 residues. Trimming removed 5 bases from V and 5 bases from J, with 12 bases in between. The V gene's germline CDR1 is SQVTM and CDR2 ANQGSEA. This CDR3 is CSVLGWRETQYF. CDR3 DNA: TGCAGCGTTTTGGGTTGGAGGGAGACCCAGTACTTC.

The gene calls are TRBV30 and TRBJ1-2; TRBD1 is a possible D gene (5 bases). The length of the CDR3 is 13 residues. V was shortened by 4 bases and J by 5 bases, with 14 bases between the two germline ends. CDR1 is GTSNPN and CDR2 is SVGIG in the germline V gene (reference sequence). The DNA for the CDR3 is TGTGCCTGGAAGAGGGCGGGGCGGTATGGCTACACCTTC. This sequence encodes CAWKRAGRYGYTF.

J is TRBJ1-5 and V is TRBV7-9; a possible D gene is TRBD1 (5 bases). Trimming stripped 5 bases from V and 4 bases from J, with 9 bases between. This CDR3 is 13 amino acids long. CDR1 and CDR2 from the germline V gene are SEHNR and FQNEAQ (reference sequence). DNA of the CDR3: TGTGCCAGCAGCCCGGAGGGGAATCAGCCCCAGCATTTT. Protein: CASSPEGNQPQHF.

The V call is TRBV5-8, the J call TRBJ1-2; D is perhaps TRBD1 (5 bases). Germline loops: CDR1 SGHTS, CDR2 YDEGEE. Between the trimmed V and J ends, which lost 3 bases and 8 bases, there was a span of 14 bases. CDR3 length: 13 amino acids. Written as DNA, the CDR3 is TGTGCCAGCAGCTCCTGGGGACTCTCGGGCTACACCTTC. It is translated as CASSSWGLSGYTF.

The chain couples TRBV4-3 to TRBJ2-7; 13 bases are shared with TRBD2. V shed 3 bases, J shed 1 base, and the junction held 6 bases outside the gene matches. This CDR3 spans 17 amino acids. Germline CDR1 LGHNA, CDR2 YSLEER. In DNA form, the CDR3 reads TGCGCCAGCAGCCATCGACTAGCGGGAGGACCGTCCTACGAGCAGTACGTC. Translated: CASSHRLAGGPSYEQYV.

V is TRBV19 and J is TRBJ2-2; 7 positions agree with TRBD1. The CDR3 is made up of 14 amino acids. V lost 5 bases to trimming and J lost 3 bases; unmatched junction nucleotides: 3. Looked up from germline, CDR1 is LNHDA and CDR2 is SQIVND (reference sequence). The CDR3 DNA follows: TGTGCCAGTAGTGGGGACAGTGACACCGGGGAGCTGTTTTTT. Translation: CASSGDSDTGELFF. Looking up the rest from reference TRBV19 and TRBJ2-2 gives the full variable domain: DGGITQSPKYLFRKEGQNVTLSCEQNLNHDAMYWYRQDPGQGLRLIYYSQIVNDFQKGDIAEGYSVSREKKESFPLTVTSAQKNPTAFYLCASSGDSDTGELFFGEGSRLTVL.

The chain has TRBV6-5 and TRBJ2-5; D gene uncertain. The J call is doubtful: the DNA matches TRBJ2-7 better. The germline V gene has CDR1 MNHEY and CDR2 SVGAGI. The CDR3 runs to 13 residues. DNA of the CDR3: TGTGCCAGCAGACCGCCGGGTTTCTACGAGCAGTACTTC. Translating gives CASRPPGFYEQYF.

The V call is TRBV9, the J call TRBJ1-5; D ambiguous. V lost 3 bases to trimming and J lost 0 bases, with 10 bases between them. The CDR3 spans 15 residues. The germline CDR1 and CDR2 sequences are SGDLS and YYNGEE. In nucleotides, the CDR3 is TGTGCCAGCAGCGCCGGAGGGAATAGCAATCAGCCCCAGCATTTT. It translates to CASSAGGNSNQPQHF.

About this clone: Other DNA sequences in this sample translate to the same CDR3. This sequence joins TRBV13 and TRBJ2-4; 10 positions agree with TRBD2. CDR1 and CDR2 from the germline V gene are PRHDT and FYEKMQ (reference sequence). V lost 0 bases to trimming and J lost 0 bases; unmatched junction nucleotides: 8. The CDR3 contains 19 residues. This chain's CDR3 is CASSLGPQAGGLAKNIQYF. The DNA of the CDR3 is TGTGCCAGCAGCTTAGGTCCTCAAGCGGGAGGGCTAGCCAAAAACATTCAGTACTTC.